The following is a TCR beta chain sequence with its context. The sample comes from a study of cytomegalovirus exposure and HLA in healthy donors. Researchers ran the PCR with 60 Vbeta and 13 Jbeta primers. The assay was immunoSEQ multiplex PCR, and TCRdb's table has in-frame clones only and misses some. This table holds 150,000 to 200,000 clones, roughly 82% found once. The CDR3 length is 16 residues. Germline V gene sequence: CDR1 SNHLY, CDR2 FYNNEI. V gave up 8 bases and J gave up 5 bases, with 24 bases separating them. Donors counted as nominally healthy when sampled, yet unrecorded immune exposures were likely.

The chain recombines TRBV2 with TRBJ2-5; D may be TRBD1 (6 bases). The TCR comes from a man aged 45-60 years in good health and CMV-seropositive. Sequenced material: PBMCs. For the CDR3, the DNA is TGTGCCAGCTGCCTAGGGGGTTCATTAGGAACGGAGACCCAGTACTTC. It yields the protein CASCLGGSLGTETQYF.